The rows below give T cell receptor beta chains drawn from one sample of a study of breast tumors, draining lymph nodes, adjacent tissues. TCRdb passed the multiplex PCR reads through MiXCR, listing each CDR3 protein once. The sample shows nearly 200,000 distinct CDR3 sequences, approximately 30% of them seen only once. The sample comprised axillary lymph node tissue. Receptors were obtained from a female donor with breast cancer. Some clones in this sample may be carry-over from other donors' samples. CDR3s include the opening cysteine and the closing phenylalanine or tryptophan. Fields, in order: D gene, clone size, V gene, J gene, CDR3 DNA, CDR3 protein. D genes are given only for firm matches. The size entry is marked missing in some rows and otherwise reads once, few, many or a size class.

.,many,TRBV7-8,TRBJ1-5,TGTGCCAGCAGCTCCCGAAGGGTAGGCGACAATCAGCCCCAGCATTTT,CASSSRRVGDNQPQHF
.,many,TRBV7-8,TRBJ1-2,TGTGCCAGCAGCCCTCAAGGGGACATCCCCACTAACTATGGCTACACCTTC,CASSPQGDIPTNYGYTF
TRBD1,.,TRBV18,TRBJ1-1,TGTGCCAGCTCTCCCGACAGGGGATTTGAAGCTTTCTTT,CASSPDRGFEAFF
.,many,TRBV6-1,TRBJ2-2,TGTGCCAGTGCAACCGGGGAGCTGTTTTTT,CASATGELFF
TRBD2,many,TRBV10-2,TRBJ2-1,TGCGCCAGCAGGCCGGGACTAGCACCGCAGGCGGCGATCTTC,CASRPGLAPQAAIF
TRBD1,many,TRBV5-6,TRBJ2-3,TGTGCCAGCAGCTTGGCCGGGACAGGGTTACGCACAGATACGCAGTATTTT,CASSLAGTGLRTDTQYF
TRBD2,.,TRBV20-1,TRBJ2-7,TGCAGTGCTCGACTAGCGGGAGTTTCCTGCAAGCAGTACTTC,CSARLAGVSCKQYF
TRBD2,many,TRBV3-1,TRBJ2-5,TGTGCCAGCAGCCAAGGACTAGCGGGGATTGGCCGGGGGACCCAGTACTTC,CASSQGLAGIGRGTQYF
TRBD1,many,TRBV12-3/TRBV12-4,TRBJ2-7,TGTGCCAGCTCGCAACCAGGGGGCGTATCATACGAGCAGTACTTC,CASSQPGGVSYEQYF
TRBD2,many,TRBV20-1,TRBJ2-5,TGCAGTGCTAGTGAACCACTAGCGGCAGGACTATACCCCCAGTACTTC,CSASEPLAAGLYPQYF
TRBD1,.,TRBV19,TRBJ2-4,TGTGCCAGTAGTATAGATAAGGGACAGGGGGCCTCTGAGTCAAACATTCAGTACTTC,CASSIDKGQGASESNIQYF
.,.,TRBV18,TRBJ1-1,TGTGCCAGCTCAGCAGATAGAGGCACTGAAGCTTTCTTT,CASSADRGTEAFF
.,many,TRBV6-5,TRBJ2-7,TGTGCCAGCAGTAAAACTAGACTTGAGCAGTACTTC,CASSKTRLEQYF
.,few,TRBV20-1,TRBJ1-1,TGCAGTGCTAGAGACCCAGGGAGCACTGAAGCTTTCTTT,CSARDPGSTEAFF
TRBD1,.,TRBV18,TRBJ1-5,TGTGCCAGCTCACCATTTGACAGGGTCAATCAGCCCCAGCATTTT,CASSPFDRVNQPQHF
.,.,TRBV7-3,TRBJ1-2,TGTGCCAGCAGCTTGGAGCCAGCCAATAACTATGGCTACACCTTC,CASSLEPANNYGYTF
.,.,TRBV6-6,TRBJ1-2,TGTGCCTGCAGTAGTACAGGGAGGGGGGACTATGGCTACACCTTC,CACSSTGRGDYGYTF
.,many,TRBV14,TRBJ2-7,TGTGCCAGCAGCCATTTAGTTAGGAGAGAGCAGTACTTC,CASSHLVRREQYF
.,many,TRBV6-5,TRBJ1-2,TGTGCCAGCAGTTACTCGATGGCCCAGACTCCATATGGCTACACCTTC,CASSYSMAQTPYGYTF
TRBD1,.,TRBV7-2,TRBJ2-5,TGTGCCAGCGCTCAAGGGACAGGGGTTGGGGAGGCCCAGCACTTC,CASAQGTGVGEAQHF
.,.,TRBV20-1,TRBJ2-3,TGCAGTGCTAGGGCAGGGGGGCCCAACAATGAGCAGTATTTT,CSARAGGPNNEQYF
TRBD1,.,TRBV28,TRBJ1-2,TGTGCCAGCAGTCCCTACGGACAGGCGTCTTCCTATGGCTACACCTTC,CASSPYGQASSYGYTF
.,few,TRBV5-8,TRBJ1-1,TGTGCCAGCAGCTTGTGGGGGAACACTGAAGCTTTCTTT,CASSLWGNTEAFF
.,many,TRBV4-3,TRBJ1-6,TGCGCCAGCAGCCAAGGACGGTTGAATAATTCACCCCTCCACTTT,CASSQGRLNNSPLHF
TRBD2,many,TRBV5-6,TRBJ2-7,TGTGCCAGCAGCCCGGGACTACCAACCTACGAGCAGTACTTC,CASSPGLPTYEQYF
TRBD2,many,TRBV15,TRBJ2-7,TGTGCCACCAGCAGAGATTTCACTAGCGGCGAGCAGTACTTC,CATSRDFTSGEQYF
TRBD2,many,TRBV29-1,TRBJ2-5,TGCAGCGTTGCTCGTTCTAGCGGGAGGGCCGGAGAGACCCAGTACTTC,CSVARSSGRAGETQYF
.,.,TRBV29-1,TRBJ2-3,TGCAGCGTTCAAGCCCTAGATACGCAGTATTTT,CSVQALDTQYF
.,once,TRBV6-2/TRBV6-3,TRBJ1-2,TGTGCCACTCAGGATGCTACTGGAAACACCTTC,CATQDATGNTF
.,.,TRBV2,TRBJ1-4,TGTGCCAGCACCCCGGTGGGGTTTGAAAAACTGTTTTTT,CASTPVGFEKLFF
.,.,TRBV30,TRBJ2-3,TGTGCCTGGGGCCGGGAGCCCCTTAGCACAGATACGCAGTATTTT,CAWGREPLSTDTQYF
.,.,TRBV7-2,TRBJ2-1,TGTGCCAGCAGCCGAGAGGGCTCCTACAATGAGCAGCTCTTC,CASSREGSYNEQLF
.,.,TRBV2,TRBJ2-6,TGTGCCAGCAGTGAGGAGGGGACCAACGTCCTGACTTTC,CASSEEGTNVLTF
.,many,TRBV19,TRBJ2-2,TGTGCCAGTAGTATATTAGCCCCGACGGACACCGGGGAGCTGTTTTTT,CASSILAPTDTGELFF
.,many,TRBV20-1,TRBJ2-1,TGCAGTGCTAGAGCCAGGGAGCATTACAATGAGCAGTTCTTC,CSARAREHYNEQFF
.,.,TRBV5-1,TRBJ2-7,TGCGCCAGCAGCGTGGCTAGCGACTACGAGCAGTACTTC,CASSVASDYEQYF
.,many,TRBV14,TRBJ1-2,TGTGCCAGCAGCCAAGACAGGTTTAACTATGGCTACACCTTC,CASSQDRFNYGYTF
TRBD2,many,TRBV5-1,TRBJ2-1,TGCGCCAGCAGCTTGAGGGGGACTAGCGGGGGCTATGAGCAGTTCTTC,CASSLRGTSGGYEQFF
.,.,TRBV18,TRBJ2-5,TGTGCCAGCTCACCGCCCGGCGGGTACCAAGAGACCCAGTACTTC,CASSPPGGYQETQYF
TRBD2,many,TRBV9,TRBJ2-1,TGTGCCAGCAGCCCTGATCCTAGCGGGAGGCGCAATGAGCAGTTCTTC,CASSPDPSGRRNEQFF